A single sample gave rise to the 20 T cell receptor beta chains below, sequenced in a study of PD-1 blockade in classical Hodgkin lymphoma. Each patient experienced a relapse that followed autologous stem cell transplantation, and brentuximab vedotin exposure varied. Sequenced by immunoSEQ multiplex PCR; TCRdb stores in-frame clones only, minus some. The data hold 24,000 or so clones, with roughly 75% observed a single time. The source was peripheral blood mononuclear cells (PBMCs), collected before the second cycle of nivolumab. These TCRs come from a human donor with classical Hodgkin lymphoma.

J is TRBJ1-6 and V is TRBV30; 7 nucleotides line up with TRBD1. The junction had 3 bases not matched to a gene; V was cut back by 0 bases and J by 7 bases. CDR3 length: 14 amino acids. The germline V gene has CDR1 GTSNPN and CDR2 SVGIG (reference sequence). The CDR3 here is CAWSVGTENSPLHF. CDR3 bases: TGTGCCTGGAGTGTGGGGACAGAGAATTCACCCCTCCACTTT. Combining the CDR3 with reference TRBV30 and TRBJ1-6 gives the whole variable domain SQTIHQWPATLVQPVGSPLSLECTVEGTSNPNLYWYRQAAGRGLQLLFYSVGIGQISSEVPQNLSASRPQDRQFILSSKKLLLSDSGFYLCAWSVGTENSPLHFGNGTRLTVT.

The chain couples TRBV19 to TRBJ1-5; no clear D. The V end was cut by 3 bases, the J end by 5 bases, with 14 bases between. This CDR3 is 15 amino acids long. The germline CDR1 and CDR2 sequences are LNHDA and SQIVND (reference sequence). In DNA, the CDR3 is TGTGCCAGTAGTATTGAGCACAGCGGATATCAGCCCCAGCATTTT. Protein product: CASSIEHSGYQPQHF.

A note on this clone: Other DNA sequences in the sample encode the same CDR3. The J gene is TRBJ1-3, the V gene TRBV6-6, with a possible D match to TRBD1 (5 bases). With 2 bases removed from V and 1 base from J, the gap between germline ends came to 6 bases. There are 14 residues in the CDR3. The germline V gene encodes CDR1 MNHNY and CDR2 SVGAGI (reference sequence). The chain's CDR3 is CASSYGGSGNTIYF. The CDR3 DNA follows: TGTGCCAGCAGTTACGGGGGGTCTGGAAACACCATATATTTT.

In this sample, this clone turned up a few times. The rearrangement links TRBV28 to TRBJ2-7; 8 bases line up with TRBD1. The CDR3 is 11 amino acids. J gave up 9 bases and V 6 bases, and 4 bases lay outside the gene matches. The germline gives CDR1 MDHEN, CDR2 SYDVKM. DNA for the CDR3: TGTGCCAGCAGCCTCGACAGGGGGCAGTACTTC. Protein sequence: CASSLDRGQYF.

This clone has only a few counts. The gene calls are TRBV5-1 and TRBJ1-5, with no clear D. Per the germline V gene, CDR1 is SGHRS and CDR2 is YFSETQ. The CDR3 runs to 15 residues. Trimming stripped 5 bases from V and 5 bases from J, with 17 bases between. The CDR3 DNA reads TGCGCCAGCAGATCGACCCGACCCGAAGATCAGCCCCAGCATTTT. Its protein product is CASRSTRPEDQPQHF.

The V and J genes are TRBV6-5 and TRBJ2-7, with TRBD1 identical over 9 bases. The V gene end was trimmed by 10 bases and the J gene end by 2 bases; junction bases not matched to a gene: 6. CDR1 MNHEY and CDR2 SVGAGI come from the germline V gene. CDR3 length: 13 residues. The CDR3 nucleotides are TGTGCCATCATGGGACAGGGTACCTACGAGCAGTACTTC. This codes for CAIMGQGTYEQYF.

CDR3 in amino acids: CASSEGGTGDSPLHF. The CDR3 nucleotides read TGTGCCAGCAGTGAGGGGGGCACGGGGGATTCACCCCTCCACTTT. The gene calls are TRBV28 and TRBJ1-6; a weak D match, TRBD1 (6 bases). Between the trimmed V and J ends, which lost 5 bases and 8 bases, there was a span of 16 bases. The CDR3 runs to 15 residues. Germline-derived CDR1 and CDR2 are MDHEN and SYDVKM. Full variable domain (remainder filled in from reference TRBV28 and TRBJ1-6): DVKVTQSSRYLVKRTGEKVFLECVQDMDHENMFWYRQDPGLGLRLIYFSYDVKMKEKGDIPEGYSVSREKKERFSLILESASTNQTSMYLCASSEGGTGDSPLHFGNGTRLTVT.

This chain uses TRBV29-1 with TRBJ2-5; D is unresolved. V lost 2 bases and J 2 bases, leaving 6 bases between the germline ends. This CDR3 comprises 12 residues. Germline V gives CDR1 SQVTM, CDR2 ANQGSEA. CDR3 sequence (DNA): TGCAGCGTTGAACACGGACAAGAGACCCAGTACTTC. The encoded protein is CSVEHGQETQYF.

The chain recombines TRBV30 with TRBJ1-5; D is perhaps TRBD1 (5 bases). Germline V gene lookup returns CDR1 GTSNPN and CDR2 SVGIG (reference sequence). The CDR3 has 13 amino acids. V shed 1 base and J shed 3 bases, with 7 bases lying between them. The CDR3 region is CAWSAGPNQPQHF. In DNA, the CDR3 is TGTGCCTGGAGTGCGGGGCCCAATCAGCCCCAGCATTTT.

The chain recombines TRBV11-2 with TRBJ2-3, with 8 positions matching TRBD2. V lost 5 bases, J lost 0 bases, and 4 bases stayed unmatched. Germline V gene data show CDR1 as SGHAT and CDR2 as FQNNGV. This CDR3 contains 15 residues. The CDR3 protein is CASSAIAGSTDTQYF. CDR3 in DNA: TGTGCCAGCAGCGCTATAGCGGGAAGCACAGATACGCAGTATTTT.

This clone was found a few times. The same CDR3 arises from other DNA sequences in this sample as well. The chain couples TRBV28 to TRBJ2-1; D is uncertain. V dropped 2 bases and J dropped 3 bases, with 8 bases sitting between them. CDR1 is MDHEN, CDR2 SYDVKM, per germline. The CDR3 contains 14 residues. The CDR3 DNA sequence: TGTGCCAGCAGTTTAAAGGCGAGCTACAATGAGCAGTTCTTC. Its translation: CASSLKASYNEQFF.

The rearrangement joins TRBV14 to TRBJ1-1; D gene unclear. The CDR3 sequence is 15 residues long. CDR1 and CDR2 from the germline V gene are SGHDN and FVKESK. V dropped 1 base and J dropped 3 bases, with 12 bases sitting between them. The CDR3 here is CASSQARGMDTEAFF. As DNA, the CDR3 is TGTGCCAGCAGCCAAGCTCGAGGAATGGACACTGAAGCTTTCTTT.

This chain uses TRBV11-2 with TRBJ1-6; the D gene is possibly TRBD1 (6 bases). V shed 1 base and J shed 7 bases, with 11 bases lying between them. The CDR3 is 15 residues long. In germline, CDR1 is SGHAT, CDR2 FQNNGV. In DNA, the CDR3 is TGTGCCAGCAGCTTAGGAGGGGGGAGGAATTCACCCCTCCACTTT. Amino acid sequence: CASSLGGGRNSPLHF.

Concerning this clone: One end of the junction does not line up with germline, which may come from a read error. This chain uses TRBV19 with TRBJ2-7, with 10 nucleotides matching TRBD1. There are 14 residues in the CDR3. From germline, CDR1 is LNHDA and CDR2 SQIVND (reference sequence). The CDR3 region is CASKMTGGSHEQYF. CDR3 coding DNA: TGTGCCAGTAAGATGACAGGGGGCTCCCACGAGCAGTACTTC. Full variable domain (outside the CDR3, taken from reference TRBV19 and TRBJ2-7): DGGITQSPKYLFRKEGQNVTLSCEQNLNHDAMYWYRQDPGQGLRLIYYSQIVNDFQKGDIAEGYSVSREKKESFPLTVTSAQKNPTAFYLCASKMTGGSHEQYFGPGTRLTVT.

This chain connects TRBV27 to TRBJ2-5; D is perhaps TRBD1 or TRBD2 (5 bases each). Looked up from germline, CDR1 is MNHEY and CDR2 is SMNVEV (reference sequence). V dropped 6 bases and J dropped 5 bases, with 28 bases sitting between them. The CDR3 is made up of 18 amino acids. Here the CDR3 reads CASRGPPTSWRAPETQYF. CDR3 DNA: TGTGCCAGCAGGGGGCCCCCCACCTCGTGGCGGGCCCCTGAGACCCAGTACTTC.

The chain carries TRBV28 and TRBJ1-4, with a weak D call TRBD1 (5 bases). The CDR3 consists of 15 residues. With 2 bases removed from V and 4 bases from J, the gap between germline ends came to 11 bases. Germline loops: CDR1 MDHEN, CDR2 SYDVKM. CDR3 bases: TGTGCCAGCAGTTTAGTGTTCAGGGATAATGAAAAACTGTTTTTT. Translated, it gives CASSLVFRDNEKLFF.

This chain joins TRBV10-2 and TRBJ2-3; D assignment may be TRBD1 or TRBD2 (5 bases each). The length of the CDR3 is 17 residues. From germline, CDR1 is WSHSY and CDR2 SAAADI. V gave up 0 bases and J gave up 5 bases, with 18 bases separating them. CDR3 nucleotide sequence: TGCGCCAGCAGTGAGTCCCTACCGGGGCCTGGGGGAGATACGCAGTATTTT. Protein sequence: CASSESLPGPGGDTQYF.

J is TRBJ1-5 and V is TRBV7-8, with D perhaps matching TRBD1 (5 bases). CDR1 and CDR2 (germline): SGHVS, FQNEAQ. CDR3 length: 15 residues. Trimming removed 2 bases at V and 7 bases at J, with 15 bases between. In DNA form, the CDR3 reads TGTGCCAGCAGCTTAAACATGGGGACGGGACAGCCCCAGCATTTT. It encodes CASSLNMGTGQPQHF.

This clone is medium-sized by share. The chain links TRBV6-5 to TRBJ2-1, with TRBD2 matching over 8 bases. Germline CDR1 MNHEY, CDR2 SVGAGI. This CDR3 is built from 12 residues. Trimming removed 6 bases from V and 8 bases from J; junction bases left unmatched: 3. CDR3 region: CASSGGAHEQFF. CDR3 nucleotides: TGTGCCAGCAGCGGGGGGGCCCATGAGCAGTTCTTC.

This clone came up once. The gene calls are TRBV7-2 and TRBJ1-6; tentative D call: TRBD1 (5 bases). V dropped 1 base and J dropped 13 bases, with 11 bases sitting between them. The V gene's germline CDR1 is SGHTA and CDR2 FQGNSA. This CDR3 has 13 amino acids. The CDR3: CASSLVGDRPLHF. Written as DNA, the CDR3 is TGTGCCAGCAGCTTAGTGGGGGATCGTCCCCTCCACTTT.